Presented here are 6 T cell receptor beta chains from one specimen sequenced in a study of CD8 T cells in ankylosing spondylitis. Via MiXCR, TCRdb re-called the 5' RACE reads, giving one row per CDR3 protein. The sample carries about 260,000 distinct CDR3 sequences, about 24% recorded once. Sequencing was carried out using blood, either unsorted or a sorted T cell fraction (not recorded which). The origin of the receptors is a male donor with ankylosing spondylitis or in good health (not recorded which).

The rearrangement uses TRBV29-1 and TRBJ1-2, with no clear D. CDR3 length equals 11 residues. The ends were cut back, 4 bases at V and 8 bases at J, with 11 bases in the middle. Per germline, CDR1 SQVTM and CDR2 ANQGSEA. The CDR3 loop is CSVGARAGYTF. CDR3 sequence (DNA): TGCAGCGTTGGAGCTCGGGCCGGCTACACCTTC. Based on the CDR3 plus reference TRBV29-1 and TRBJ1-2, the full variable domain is SAVISQKPSRDICQRGTSLTIQCQVDSQVTMMFWYRQQPGQSLTLIATANQGSEATYESGFVIDKFPISRPNLTFSTLTVSNMSPEDSSIYLCSVGARAGYTFGSGTRLTVV.

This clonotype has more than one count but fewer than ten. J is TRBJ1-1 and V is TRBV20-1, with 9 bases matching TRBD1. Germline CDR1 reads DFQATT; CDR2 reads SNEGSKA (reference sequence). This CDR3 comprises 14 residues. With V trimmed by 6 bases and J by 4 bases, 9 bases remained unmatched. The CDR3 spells CSAERDRVGTEAFF. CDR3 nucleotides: TGCAGTGCCGAACGGGACAGGGTTGGCACTGAAGCTTTCTTT.

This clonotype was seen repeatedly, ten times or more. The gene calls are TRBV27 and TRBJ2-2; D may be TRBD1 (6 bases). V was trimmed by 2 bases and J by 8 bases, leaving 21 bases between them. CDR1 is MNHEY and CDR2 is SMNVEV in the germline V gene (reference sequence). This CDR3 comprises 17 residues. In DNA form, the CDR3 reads TGTGCCAGCAGTTTACTATTGGGGGCCCTTCGATCGGGGGAGCTGTTTTTT. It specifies CASSLLLGALRSGELFF.

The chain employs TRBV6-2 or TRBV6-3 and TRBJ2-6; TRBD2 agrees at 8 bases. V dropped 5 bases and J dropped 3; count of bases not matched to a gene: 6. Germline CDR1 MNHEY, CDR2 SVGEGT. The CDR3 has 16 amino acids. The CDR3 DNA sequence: TGTGCCAGCAGTGACACTAGCGGCGGTGGGGCCAACGTCCTGACTTTC. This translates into CASSDTSGGGANVLTF.

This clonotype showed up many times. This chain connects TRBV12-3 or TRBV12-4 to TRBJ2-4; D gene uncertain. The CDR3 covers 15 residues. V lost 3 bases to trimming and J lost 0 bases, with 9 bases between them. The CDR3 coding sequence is TGTGCCAGCAGTTTGAGATCGGGAGCCAAAAACATTCAGTACTTC. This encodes CASSLRSGAKNIQYF.

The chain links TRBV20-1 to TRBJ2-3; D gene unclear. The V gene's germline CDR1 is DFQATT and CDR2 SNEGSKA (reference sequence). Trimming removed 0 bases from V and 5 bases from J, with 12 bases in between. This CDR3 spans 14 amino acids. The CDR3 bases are TGCAGTGCTAGAGAAAGTTGGGTTGTAGATACGCAGTATTTT. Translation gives CSARESWVVDTQYF.